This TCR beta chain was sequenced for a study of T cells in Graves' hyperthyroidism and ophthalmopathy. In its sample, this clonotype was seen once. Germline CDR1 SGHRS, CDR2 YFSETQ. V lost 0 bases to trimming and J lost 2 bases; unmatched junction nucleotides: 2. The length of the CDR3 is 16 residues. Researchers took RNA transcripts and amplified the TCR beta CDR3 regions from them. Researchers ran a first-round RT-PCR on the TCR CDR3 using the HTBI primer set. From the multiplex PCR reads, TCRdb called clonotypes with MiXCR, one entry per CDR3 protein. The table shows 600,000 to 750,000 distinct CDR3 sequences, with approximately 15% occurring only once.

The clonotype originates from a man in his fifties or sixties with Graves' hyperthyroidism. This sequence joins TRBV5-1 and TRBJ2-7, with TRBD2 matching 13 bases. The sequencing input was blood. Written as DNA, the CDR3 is TGCGCCAGCAGCTTGGCGGGGACTAGCGGGGCCTACGAGCAGTACTTC. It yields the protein CASSLAGTSGAYEQYF.